A selection of T cell receptor beta chains follows, all from one sample in a study of T-cell memory formation after mild COVID-19. TCRdb ran MiXCR on the 5' RACE reads and lists one entry per CDR3 protein. The table lists about 190,000 distinct CDR3 sequences, around 18% of them singletons. The sequencing input was PBMCs or a T cell subset sorted from them (not recorded which). These receptors all come from an adult woman who had mild COVID-19 (a few samples of this study predate the infection). Cell type and time point are not known. Both conserved end residues are part of each CDR3. The D gene is left open where the match is weak. Rows may omit the clone size; those that give it use once, few, many or a size class.

v_gene	abundance	j_gene	d_gene	CDR3aa	CDR3nt
TRBV6-6	NA	TRBJ1-1	NA	CASSYVQGNTEAFF	TGTGCCAGCAGTTATGTGCAGGGAAACACTGAAGCTTTCTTT
TRBV20-1	once	TRBJ2-1	TRBD2	CSASPWGGTSGSRNEQFF	TGCAGTGCTAGCCCTTGGGGGGGGACTAGCGGGAGTCGCAATGAGCAGTTCTTC
TRBV12-3/TRBV12-4	many	TRBJ1-5	TRBD1	CASSLGQGRQPQHF	TGTGCCAGCAGTTTGGGACAGGGAAGGCAGCCCCAGCATTTT
TRBV12-3/TRBV12-4	NA	TRBJ2-1	NA	CASSPPPGAPYNEQFF	TGTGCCAGCAGTCCACCGCCGGGAGCCCCCTACAATGAGCAGTTCTTC
TRBV7-9	NA	TRBJ2-3	TRBD2	CASSSLAGGLSTDTQYF	TGTGCCAGCAGCTCCCTAGCGGGGGGCCTAAGCACAGATACGCAGTATTTT
TRBV7-2	NA	TRBJ1-5	NA	CASSLARGQPQHF	TGTGCCAGCAGCTTAGCTAGGGGTCAGCCCCAGCATTTT
TRBV5-1	many	TRBJ2-3	NA	CASSLGPGSYTDTQYF	TGCGCCAGCAGCTTGGGGCCGGGGTCGTACACAGATACGCAGTATTTT
TRBV7-9	few	TRBJ2-7	NA	CASSIGTGSYEQYF	TGTGCCAGCAGCATAGGGACCGGTTCCTACGAGCAGTACTTC
TRBV10-2	NA	TRBJ1-5	TRBD1	CASSESTNRGRGNQPQHF	TGCGCCAGCAGTGAGTCGACGAACAGGGGAAGGGGCAATCAGCCCCAGCATTTT
TRBV5-1	NA	TRBJ2-7	TRBD2	CASRTGLAGASYEQYF	TGCGCCAGCAGAACAGGACTAGCGGGAGCCTCCTACGAGCAGTACTTC
TRBV5-1	few	TRBJ1-1	NA	CASNQAGGNTEAFF	TGCGCCAGCAACCAGGCAGGCGGGAACACTGAAGCTTTCTTT
TRBV12-3/TRBV12-4	NA	TRBJ1-1	NA	CASRIGGNTEAFF	TGTGCCAGCAGGATCGGAGGGAACACTGAAGCTTTCTTT
TRBV30	NA	TRBJ2-1	NA	CAWTSEGEQFF	TGTGCCTGGACGTCGGAAGGAGAGCAGTTCTTC
TRBV24-1	NA	TRBJ2-3	TRBD1	CATSDRDSWTDTQYF	TGTGCCACCTCGGACAGGGATAGTTGGACAGATACGCAGTATTTT
TRBV7-6	NA	TRBJ1-4	NA	CASSLGSAATNEKLFF	TGTGCCAGCAGCTTGGGGTCCGCCGCAACTAATGAAAAACTGTTTTTT
TRBV6-6	NA	TRBJ1-2	NA	CASSYSDIQAF	TGTGCCAGCAGTTACTCGGACATTCAGGCCTTC
TRBV9	few	TRBJ2-6	TRBD2	CASSARQRGPSSGANVLTF	TGTGCCAGCAGCGCCCGGCAGCGGGGTCCGAGCTCTGGGGCCAACGTCCTGACTTTC
TRBV7-9	NA	TRBJ1-3	NA	CASSLGPGPPSGNTIYF	TGTGCCAGCAGCTTGGGTCCGGGGCCCCCGTCTGGAAACACCATATATTTT
TRBV12-3/TRBV12-4	few	TRBJ2-1	NA	CASSSDWGGLGEQFF	TGTGCCAGCAGTTCCGACTGGGGGGGCCTAGGTGAGCAGTTCTTC
TRBV7-9	many	TRBJ1-1	NA	CASSLKPRTRGWTEAFF	TGTGCCAGCAGCTTAAAGCCGAGGACCCGGGGTTGGACTGAAGCTTTCTTT
TRBV7-9	NA	TRBJ2-3	TRBD2	CASSGTSIGMDTQYF	TGTGCCAGCAGCGGGACTAGCATTGGTATGGATACGCAGTATTTT
TRBV7-2	few	TRBJ2-1	NA	CASSSGWGDEQFF	TGTGCCAGCAGCTCGGGCTGGGGCGATGAGCAGTTCTTC
TRBV2	NA	TRBJ2-3	TRBD2	CASSETSGLSTQYF	TGTGCCAGCAGTGAGACTAGCGGCCTCAGTACGCAGTATTTT
TRBV7-2	NA	TRBJ1-4	NA	CASSLVGGASEKLFF	TGTGCCAGCAGCTTAGTCGGGGGGGCGAGTGAAAAACTGTTTTTT
TRBV20-1	many	TRBJ1-5	NA	CSASVVINQPQHF	TGCAGTGCTAGTGTCGTTATCAATCAGCCCCAGCATTTT
TRBV6-2/TRBV6-3	few	TRBJ1-1	TRBD1	CASSYVQGVGNTEAFF	TGTGCCAGCAGTTACGTCCAGGGGGTAGGAAACACTGAAGCTTTCTTT
TRBV7-2	few	TRBJ2-7	TRBD2	CASSLDLAGGYEQYF	TGTGCCAGCAGCTTAGATCTAGCGGGAGGCTACGAGCAGTACTTC
TRBV18	many	TRBJ2-1	TRBD1	CASAPQGAYNEQFF	TGTGCCAGCGCGCCCCAGGGGGCATACAATGAGCAGTTCTTC
TRBV20-1	few	TRBJ1-1	NA	CSAGGTEAFF	TGCAGTGCTGGGGGGACTGAAGCTTTCTTT
TRBV11-2	NA	TRBJ2-5	TRBD1	CASSLLDRDAETQYF	TGTGCCAGCAGCTTACTGGACAGGGACGCAGAGACCCAGTACTTC
TRBV20-1	NA	TRBJ2-5	NA	CSAREFLRGYQETQYF	TGCAGTGCTAGGGAGTTTTTGAGGGGGTACCAAGAGACCCAGTACTTC
TRBV24-1	NA	TRBJ2-3	TRBD2	CATSDSRLAADTQYF	TGTGCCACCAGTGATTCTAGACTAGCCGCAGATACGCAGTATTTT
TRBV6-2/TRBV6-3	NA	TRBJ2-1	TRBD2	CASSRTGLVSSEQFF	TGTGCCAGCAGTAGGACGGGACTAGTATCAAGTGAGCAGTTCTTC
TRBV7-9	NA	TRBJ1-1	TRBD1	CASSFQGATGTEAFF	TGTGCCAGCAGCTTTCAGGGGGCAACGGGCACTGAAGCTTTCTTT
TRBV5-5	NA	TRBJ2-2	NA	CASSPGVGNTGELFF	TGTGCCAGCAGCCCCGGGGTGGGGAACACCGGGGAGCTGTTTTTT
TRBV24-1	few	TRBJ1-5	NA	CATNGAAGQPQHF	TGTGCCACGAACGGGGCGGCTGGGCAGCCCCAGCATTTT
TRBV4-2	few	TRBJ1-4	NA	CASSQEGRSNEKLFF	TGTGCCAGCAGCCAAGAGGGACGGAGTAATGAAAAACTGTTTTTT
TRBV4-2	NA	TRBJ2-3	NA	CASSQEFPGPTDTQYF	TGTGCCAGCAGCCAAGAGTTTCCTGGTCCCACAGATACGCAGTATTTT
TRBV7-2	many	TRBJ2-3	NA	CASSSADTQYF	TGTGCCAGCAGCTCCGCAGATACGCAGTATTTT
TRBV24-1	many	TRBJ2-1	NA	CATSDLGAVNYNEQFF	TGTGCCACCAGTGATTTGGGGGCGGTGAACTACAATGAGCAGTTCTTC
TRBV5-4	NA	TRBJ2-1	TRBD1	CASSWFTGGSTEQFF	TGTGCCAGCAGCTGGTTCACAGGGGGTTCTACAGAGCAGTTCTTC